These T cell receptor beta chains were read from a single sample in a study of T cells in Graves' hyperthyroidism and ophthalmopathy. TCRdb fed the multiplex PCR reads into MiXCR, producing one record per CDR3 protein. The sample yields a few hundred thousand distinct CDR3 sequences, 20% to 25% seen once. The source material was blood. These receptors originate from a man aged 25-45 years with Graves' ophthalmopathy. CDR3s include the opening cysteine and the closing phenylalanine or tryptophan. The D gene is left open where the match is weak. Not all rows give a size; the values are once, few, many and, for expanded clones, a class.

TRBJ1-3 - TRBV7-6 - TGTGCCAGCAGCTTAGCCGCCGCCGGGAGAAACACCATATATTTT CASSLAAAGRNTIYF
TRBJ1-3 - TRBV29-1 - TGCAGCGCCTATTTTTACAACACCATATATTTT CSAYFYNTIYF
TRBJ2-3 - TRBV27 TRBD2 TGTGCCAGCAGAAGAGACCGGACTAGCGGAACCACAGATACGCAGTATTTT CASRRDRTSGTTDTQYF
TRBJ2-7 many TRBV3-1 - TGTGCCAGCAGCCAAGATGGGCACCGGTACGAGCAGTACTTC CASSQDGHRYEQYF
TRBJ2-7 - TRBV3-1 TRBD2 TGTGCCAGCAGCCCGGTAGCGGGAGGATCTATGGGCGAGCAGTACTTC CASSPVAGGSMGEQYF
TRBJ2-4 many TRBV7-9 - TGTGCCAGCAGCTTCCACTCGGAACTAAACATTCAGTACTTC CASSFHSELNIQYF
TRBJ1-1 many TRBV28 - TGTGCCAGCAGTTACTCGGACTTATTAAACACTGAAGCTTTCTTT CASSYSDLLNTEAFF
TRBJ1-3 few TRBV28 - TGTGCCAGCAGCCCCGGGTCCTCACTTCTCGGAAACACCATATATTTT CASSPGSSLLGNTIYF
TRBJ2-2 few TRBV6-5 TRBD2 TGTGCCAGCAGTTACGAACCTAGCGGGCCGGGCCGGTGGGAGCTGTTTTTT CASSYEPSGPGRWELFF
TRBJ2-1 many TRBV2 TRBD2 TGTGCCAGTTCTCAGGGGACTAGCGGAGGAGAGCAGTTCTTC CASSQGTSGGEQFF
TRBJ2-5 - TRBV6-1 - TGTGCCAGCACCGTGGCCGGGACATCTTGGGAGACCCAGTACTTC CASTVAGTSWETQYF
TRBJ2-7 - TRBV11-2 - TGTGCCAGCAGCTCGCTCGCCGGGACCGATCACGAGCAGTACTTC CASSSLAGTDHEQYF
TRBJ2-1 many TRBV2 TRBD2 TGTGCCAGCATACTAACTAGCGGGGGGAACAATGAGCAGTTCTTC CASILTSGGNNEQFF
TRBJ2-2 few TRBV2 - TGTGCCAGCAGCCAGACGTTTCGTGGGGAGCTGTTTTTT CASSQTFRGELFF
TRBJ1-2 many TRBV27 - TGTGCCAGCAGGTCTGTGGAGGGGAAGGCTAACTATGGCTACACCTTC CASRSVEGKANYGYTF
TRBJ2-7 many TRBV5-1 TRBD1 TGCGCCAGCAGCTCGGGACAGGGACTATTCGAGCAGTACTTC CASSSGQGLFEQYF
TRBJ2-1 - TRBV29-1 TRBD2 TGCAGCGTTGAAGAGGCGGGAGAAGCCTACAATGAGCAGTTCTTC CSVEEAGEAYNEQFF
TRBJ1-1 many TRBV2 - TGTGCCAGCAGTGAAGAAGGAGGGGGCACTGAAGCTTTCTTT CASSEEGGGTEAFF
TRBJ2-3 - TRBV7-6 TRBD1 TGTGCCAGCAGCTCGACAGGGGGAACGCAGTATTTT CASSSTGGTQYF
TRBJ2-7 - TRBV4-1 - TGCGCCAGCAGCTACCCCGGCGGAGGGACCTACGAGCAGTACTTC CASSYPGGGTYEQYF
TRBJ2-7 - TRBV3-1 - TGTGCCAGCAGCCAAGGGGGGACCGGGACCTGGGGCGAGCAGTACTTC CASSQGGTGTWGEQYF
TRBJ2-7 many TRBV3-1 TRBD2 TGTGCCAGCAGCCCGCGGGGGGCCCTCTCCTACGAGCAGTACTTC CASSPRGALSYEQYF
TRBJ2-7 few TRBV4-1 - TGCGCCAGCAGCCTACTCTTAACCTACGAGCAGTACTTC CASSLLLTYEQYF
TRBJ1-6 many TRBV5-1 TRBD1 TGCGCCAGCAGCTTACAGGGGCAAAATTCACCCCTCCACTTT CASSLQGQNSPLHF
TRBJ1-2 - TRBV2 - TGTGCCAGCAGTGAAATCAGGGTGGGCTATGGCTACACCTTC CASSEIRVGYGYTF
TRBJ1-4 - TRBV12-3/TRBV12-4 TRBD1 TGTGCCAGCAGCCAAGGGACAGGGATTAATGAAAAACTGTTTTTT CASSQGTGINEKLFF
TRBJ2-5 few TRBV5-6 - TGTGCCAGCAGCTTGATGGGGAAAGAGACCCAGTACTTC CASSLMGKETQYF
TRBJ1-1 many TRBV12-5 TRBD1 TGTGCTAGTGGGGAGACAGGGTGGACTGAAGCTTTCTTT CASGETGWTEAFF